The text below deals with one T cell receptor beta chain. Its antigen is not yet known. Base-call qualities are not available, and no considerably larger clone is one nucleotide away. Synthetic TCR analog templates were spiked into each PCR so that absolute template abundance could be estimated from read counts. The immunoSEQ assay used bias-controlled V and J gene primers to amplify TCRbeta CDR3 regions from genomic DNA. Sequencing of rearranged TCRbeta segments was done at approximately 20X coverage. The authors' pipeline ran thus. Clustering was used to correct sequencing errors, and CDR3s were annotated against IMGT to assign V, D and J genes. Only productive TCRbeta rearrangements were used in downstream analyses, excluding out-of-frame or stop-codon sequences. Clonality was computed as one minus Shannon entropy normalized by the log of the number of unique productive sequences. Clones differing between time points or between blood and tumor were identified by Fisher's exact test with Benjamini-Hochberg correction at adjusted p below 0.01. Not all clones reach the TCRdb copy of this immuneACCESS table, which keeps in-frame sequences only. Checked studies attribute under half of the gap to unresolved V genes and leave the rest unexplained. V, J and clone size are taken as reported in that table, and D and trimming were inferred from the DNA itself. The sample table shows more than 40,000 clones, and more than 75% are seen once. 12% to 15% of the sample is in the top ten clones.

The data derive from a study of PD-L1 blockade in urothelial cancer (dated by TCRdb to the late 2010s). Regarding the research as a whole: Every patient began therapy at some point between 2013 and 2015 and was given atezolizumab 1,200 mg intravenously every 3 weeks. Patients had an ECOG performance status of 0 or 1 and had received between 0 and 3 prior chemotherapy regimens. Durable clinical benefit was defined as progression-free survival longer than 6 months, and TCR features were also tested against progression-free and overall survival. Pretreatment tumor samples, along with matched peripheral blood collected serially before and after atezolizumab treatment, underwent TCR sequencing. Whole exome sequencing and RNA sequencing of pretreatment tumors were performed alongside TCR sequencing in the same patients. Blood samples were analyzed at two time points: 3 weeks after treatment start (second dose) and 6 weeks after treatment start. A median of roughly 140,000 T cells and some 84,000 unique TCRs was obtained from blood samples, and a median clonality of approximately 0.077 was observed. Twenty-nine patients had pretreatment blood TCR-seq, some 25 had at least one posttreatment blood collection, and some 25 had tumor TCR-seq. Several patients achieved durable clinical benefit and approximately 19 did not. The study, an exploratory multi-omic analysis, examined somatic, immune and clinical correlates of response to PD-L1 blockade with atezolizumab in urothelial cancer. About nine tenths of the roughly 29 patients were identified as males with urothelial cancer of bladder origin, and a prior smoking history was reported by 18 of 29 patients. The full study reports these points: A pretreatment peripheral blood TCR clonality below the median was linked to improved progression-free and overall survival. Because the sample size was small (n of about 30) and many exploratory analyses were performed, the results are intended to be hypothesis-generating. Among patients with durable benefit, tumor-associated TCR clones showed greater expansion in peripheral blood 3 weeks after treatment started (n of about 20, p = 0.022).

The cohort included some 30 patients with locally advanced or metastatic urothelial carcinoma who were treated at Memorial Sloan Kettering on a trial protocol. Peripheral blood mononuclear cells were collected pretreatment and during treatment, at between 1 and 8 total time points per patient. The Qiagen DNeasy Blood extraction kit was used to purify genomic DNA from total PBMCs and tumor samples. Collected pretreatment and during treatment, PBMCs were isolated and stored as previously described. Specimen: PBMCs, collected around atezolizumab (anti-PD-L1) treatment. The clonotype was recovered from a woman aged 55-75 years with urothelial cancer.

The nucleotide sequence reads TGTGCCAGCCAAATGGGTACCGGGACAGGGTTACAAGAGACCCAGTACTTC. It specifies CASQMGTGTGLQETQYF. The rearranged chain carries TRBV13 and TRBJ2-5; 9 junctional bases match TRBD1. V is pruned by 8 bases and J by 2 bases, leaving 15 bases of the junction without a gene match. For CDR1 and CDR2, the germline V gene (reference sequence) lists PRHDT and FYEKMQ. The CDR3 numbers 17 residues from cysteine through phenylalanine. Only the CDR3 portion is preserved as DNA: 51 bases, with reading frame beginning at the first base.